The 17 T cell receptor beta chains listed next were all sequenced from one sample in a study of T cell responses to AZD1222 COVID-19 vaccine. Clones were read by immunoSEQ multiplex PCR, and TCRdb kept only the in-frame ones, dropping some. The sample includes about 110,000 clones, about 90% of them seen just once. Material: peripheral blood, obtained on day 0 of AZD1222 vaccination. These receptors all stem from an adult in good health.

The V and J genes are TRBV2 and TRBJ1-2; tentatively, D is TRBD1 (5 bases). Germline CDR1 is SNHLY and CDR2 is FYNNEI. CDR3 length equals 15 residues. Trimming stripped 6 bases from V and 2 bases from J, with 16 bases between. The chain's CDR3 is CASRVSLTENYGYTF. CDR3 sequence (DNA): TGTGCCAGCAGAGTGTCCTTGACAGAGAACTATGGCTACACCTTC.

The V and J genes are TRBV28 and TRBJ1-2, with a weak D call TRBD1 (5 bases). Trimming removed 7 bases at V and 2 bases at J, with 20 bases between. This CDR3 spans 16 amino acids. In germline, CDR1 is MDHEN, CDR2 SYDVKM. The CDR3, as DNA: TGTGCCAGCAAGTCCGGGGGAGGAGGGAAAAACTATGGCTACACCTTC. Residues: CASKSGGGGKNYGYTF.

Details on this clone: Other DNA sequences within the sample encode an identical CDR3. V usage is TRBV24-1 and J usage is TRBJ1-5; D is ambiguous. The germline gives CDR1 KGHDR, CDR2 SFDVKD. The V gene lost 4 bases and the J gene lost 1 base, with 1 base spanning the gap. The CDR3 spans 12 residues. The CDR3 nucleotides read TGTGCCACCAGTGACAGCAATCAGCCCCAGCATTTT. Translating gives CATSDSNQPQHF.

Here the CDR3 reads CSASNLRSGGAADTQYF. CDR3 DNA sequence: TGCAGTGCTAGTAACCTCAGGAGCGGGGGGGCCGCAGATACGCAGTATTTT. This chain connects TRBV20-1 to TRBJ2-3; 10 bases are a match to TRBD2. Germline loops: CDR1 DFQATT, CDR2 SNEGSKA (reference sequence). J gave up 4 bases and V 3 bases, and 13 bases lay outside the gene matches. The CDR3 runs to 17 residues.

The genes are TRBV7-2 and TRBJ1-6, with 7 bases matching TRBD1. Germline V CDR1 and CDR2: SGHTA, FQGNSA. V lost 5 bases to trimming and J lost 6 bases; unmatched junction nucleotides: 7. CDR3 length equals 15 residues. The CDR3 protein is CASSGNRGSNSPLHF. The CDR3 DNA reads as TGTGCCAGCAGCGGCAACAGGGGATCTAATTCACCCCTCCACTTT.

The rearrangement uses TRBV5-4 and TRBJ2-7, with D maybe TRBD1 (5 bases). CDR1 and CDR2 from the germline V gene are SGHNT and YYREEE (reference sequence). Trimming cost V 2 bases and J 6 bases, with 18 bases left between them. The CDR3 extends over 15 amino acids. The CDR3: CASSFEQAYVGEQYF. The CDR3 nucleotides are TGTGCCAGCAGCTTTGAACAGGCCTACGTCGGCGAGCAGTACTTC.

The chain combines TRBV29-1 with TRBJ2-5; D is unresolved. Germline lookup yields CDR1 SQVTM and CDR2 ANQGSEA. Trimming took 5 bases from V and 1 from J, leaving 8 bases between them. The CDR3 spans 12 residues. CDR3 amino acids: CSVLTSQETQYF. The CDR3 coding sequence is TGCAGCGTTCTTACCAGCCAAGAGACCCAGTACTTC.

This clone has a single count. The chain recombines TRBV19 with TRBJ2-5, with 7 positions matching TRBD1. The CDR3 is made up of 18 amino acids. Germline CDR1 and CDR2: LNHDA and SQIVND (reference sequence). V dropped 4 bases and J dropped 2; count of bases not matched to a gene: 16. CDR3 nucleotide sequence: TGTGCCAGTAGTAACGGAACTGACACGGGACAGCGTCAAGAGACCCAGTACTTC. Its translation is CASSNGTDTGQRQETQYF.

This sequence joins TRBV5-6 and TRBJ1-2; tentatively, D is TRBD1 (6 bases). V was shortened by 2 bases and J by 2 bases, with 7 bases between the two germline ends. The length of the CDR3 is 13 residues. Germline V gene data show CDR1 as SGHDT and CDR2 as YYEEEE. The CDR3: CASSFRGNYGYTF. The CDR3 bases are TGTGCCAGCAGCTTCAGGGGAAACTATGGCTACACCTTC.

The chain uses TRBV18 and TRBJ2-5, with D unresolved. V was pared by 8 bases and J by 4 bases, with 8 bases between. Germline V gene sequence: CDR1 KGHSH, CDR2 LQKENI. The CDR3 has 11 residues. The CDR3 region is CASRSAETQYF. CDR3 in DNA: TGTGCCAGCCGCTCGGCAGAGACCCAGTACTTC.

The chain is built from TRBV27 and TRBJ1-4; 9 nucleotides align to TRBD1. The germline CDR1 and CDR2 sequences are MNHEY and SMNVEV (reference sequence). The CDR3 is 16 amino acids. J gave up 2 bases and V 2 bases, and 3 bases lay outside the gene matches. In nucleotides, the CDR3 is TGTGCCAGCAGTTTAGCCGGGACAGGGACTAATGAAAAACTGTTTTTT. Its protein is CASSLAGTGTNEKLFF.

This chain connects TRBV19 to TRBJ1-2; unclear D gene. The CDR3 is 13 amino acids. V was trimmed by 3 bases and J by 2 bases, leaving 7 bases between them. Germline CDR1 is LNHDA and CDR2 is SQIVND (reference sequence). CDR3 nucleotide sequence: TGTGCCAGTAGTATTGCACAGAACTATGGCTACACCTTC. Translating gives CASSIAQNYGYTF.

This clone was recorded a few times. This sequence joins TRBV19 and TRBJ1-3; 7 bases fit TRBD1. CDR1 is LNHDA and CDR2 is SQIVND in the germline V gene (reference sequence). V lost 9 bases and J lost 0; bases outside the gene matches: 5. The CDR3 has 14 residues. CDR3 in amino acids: CARTQGNSGNTIYF. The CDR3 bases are TGTGCCAGGACACAGGGGAACTCTGGAAACACCATATATTTT.

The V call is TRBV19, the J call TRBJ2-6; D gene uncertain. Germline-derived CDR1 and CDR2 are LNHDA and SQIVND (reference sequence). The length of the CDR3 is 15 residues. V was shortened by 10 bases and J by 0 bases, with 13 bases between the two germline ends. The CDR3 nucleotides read TGTGCCACATCATATGGGGTCTCTGGGGCCAACGTCCTGACTTTC. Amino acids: CATSYGVSGANVLTF. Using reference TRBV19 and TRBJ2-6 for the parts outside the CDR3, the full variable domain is DGGITQSPKYLFRKEGQNVTLSCEQNLNHDAMYWYRQDPGQGLRLIYYSQIVNDFQKGDIAEGYSVSREKKESFPLTVTSAQKNPTAFYLCATSYGVSGANVLTFGAGSRLTVL.

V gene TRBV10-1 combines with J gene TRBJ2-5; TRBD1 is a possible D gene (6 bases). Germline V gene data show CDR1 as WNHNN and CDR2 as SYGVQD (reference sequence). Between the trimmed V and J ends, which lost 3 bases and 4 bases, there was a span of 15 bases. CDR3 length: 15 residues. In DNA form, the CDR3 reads TGCGCCAGCAGTGAAAAGGAGGACAGAGGAGAGACCCAGTACTTC. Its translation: CASSEKEDRGETQYF.

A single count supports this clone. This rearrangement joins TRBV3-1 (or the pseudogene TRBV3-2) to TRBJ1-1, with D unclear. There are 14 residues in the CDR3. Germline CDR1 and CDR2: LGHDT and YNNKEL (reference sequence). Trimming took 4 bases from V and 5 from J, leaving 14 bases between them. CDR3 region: CASSPSFPGTEAFF. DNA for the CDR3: TGTGCCAGCAGCCCGTCCTTTCCTGGTACTGAAGCTTTCTTT.

The chain's CDR3 is CASSLYPGLSPLHF. CDR3 DNA: TGTGCCAGCAGTTTATATCCAGGGCTCTCACCCCTCCACTTT. The V and J genes are TRBV27 and TRBJ1-6; D perhaps matches TRBD1 (5 bases). The CDR3 length is 14 residues. V was trimmed by 1 base and J by 10 bases, leaving 11 bases between them. Germline CDR1 reads MNHEY; CDR2 reads SMNVEV (reference sequence).